A selection of T cell receptor beta chains follows, all from one sample in a study of lymphopenia after photon versus proton radiotherapy. Clones were sequenced by immunoSEQ multiplex PCR, and TCRdb holds only the in-frame ones, with some missing. The data hold about 70,000 clones, with roughly 90% observed a single time. The sequenced sample was peripheral blood, obtained from a patient treated with photon-based radiotherapy. The receptors stem from a woman in her thirties or forties with cholangiocarcinoma. Each CDR3 is given with its conserved first and last residue. A D gene is named only where the DNA matches it firmly. Clone size appears in some rows only: once, few, many, or a class for an expanded clone.

D: NA
J: TRBJ2-6
V: TRBV19
size: NA
CDR3: CASSPRVAGAGANVLTF
DNA: TGTGCCAGTAGCCCAAGGGTGGCAGGGGCCGGGGCCAACGTCCTGACTTTC

D: NA
J: TRBJ2-5
V: TRBV13
size: NA
CDR3: CASSLGTGQETQYF
DNA: TGTGCCAGCAGCTTAGGGACAGGCCAAGAGACCCAGTACTTC

D: TRBD2
J: TRBJ2-7
V: TRBV15
size: NA
CDR3: CATSSGTSGDSYEQYF
DNA: TGTGCCACCAGCAGCGGGACTAGCGGGGACTCCTACGAGCAGTACTTC

D: NA
J: TRBJ2-3
V: TRBV18
size: NA
CDR3: CASSPSGTDTQYF
DNA: TGTGCCAGCTCACCATCCGGCACAGATACGCAGTATTTT

D: NA
J: TRBJ2-2
V: TRBV19
size: once
CDR3: CASSTKGRNTGELFF
DNA: TGTGCCAGTAGTACTAAGGGTCGGAACACCGGGGAGCTGTTTTTT

D: NA
J: TRBJ2-7
V: TRBV28
size: NA
CDR3: CASSSGGTVGEQYF
DNA: TGTGCCAGCAGCTCCGGGGGCACGGTCGGGGAGCAGTACTTC

D: NA
J: TRBJ2-1
V: TRBV30
size: NA
CDR3: CAWNEQGYNEQFF
DNA: TGTGCCTGGAACGAGCAGGGATACAATGAGCAGTTCTTC

D: TRBD2
J: TRBJ2-3
V: TRBV28
size: NA
CDR3: CASSRLASSTDTQYF
DNA: TGTGCCAGCAGTCGACTAGCTAGTAGCACAGATACGCAGTATTTT

D: TRBD1
J: TRBJ1-5
V: TRBV4-1
size: NA
CDR3: CASSREDRVNQPQHF
DNA: TGCGCCAGCAGTCGGGAAGACAGGGTAAATCAGCCCCAGCATTTT

D: NA
J: TRBJ2-3
V: TRBV5-1
size: NA
CDR3: CASSSSGRQTDTQYF
DNA: TGCGCCAGCAGCTCCTCCGGACGACAAACAGATACGCAGTATTTT

D: TRBD1
J: TRBJ2-2
V: TRBV7-8
size: NA
CDR3: CASSLWKGGFNTGELFF
DNA: TGTGCCAGCAGCTTATGGAAAGGGGGCTTCAACACCGGGGAGCTGTTTTTT

D: NA
J: TRBJ1-3
V: TRBV13
size: once
CDR3: CASSFGDTIYF
DNA: TGTGCCAGCAGCTTTGGGGACACCATATATTTT

D: TRBD1
J: TRBJ2-2
V: TRBV6-5
size: NA
CDR3: CASSYRQGNTGELFF
DNA: TGTGCCAGCAGTTACAGACAGGGGAACACCGGGGAGCTGTTTTTT

D: NA
J: TRBJ2-2
V: TRBV25-1
size: NA
CDR3: CASSESANTGELFF
DNA: TGTGCCAGCAGTGAATCGGCCAACACCGGGGAGCTGTTTTTT

D: TRBD1
J: TRBJ2-7
V: TRBV5-1
size: NA
CDR3: CASSRDSFYEQYF
DNA: TGCGCCAGCTCCCGGGACAGCTTCTACGAGCAGTACTTC

D: NA
J: TRBJ1-1
V: TRBV2
size: NA
CDR3: CASSDSPGNTEAFF
DNA: TGTGCCAGCAGCGATTCTCCAGGGAACACTGAAGCTTTCTTT

D: NA
J: TRBJ1-1
V: TRBV28
size: NA
CDR3: CASSLAGRANTEAFF
DNA: TGTGCCAGCAGTTTGGCGGGGAGGGCGAACACTGAAGCTTTCTTT

D: NA
J: TRBJ1-1
V: TRBV1
size: NA
CDR3: CTSSQDLKKRHHPWNTEAFF
DNA: TGCACCAGCAGCCAAGATCTTAAGAAGCGCCACCACCCATGGAACACTGAAGCTTTCTTT

D: NA
J: TRBJ1-1
V: TRBV19
size: NA
CDR3: CASSPRRGGVNTEAFF
DNA: TGTGCCAGTAGCCCCCGGCGGGGAGGTGTGAACACTGAAGCTTTCTTT

D: NA
J: TRBJ1-5
V: TRBV4-1
size: NA
CDR3: CASSRGAGNQPQHF
DNA: TGCGCCAGCAGCCGCGGGGCGGGCAATCAGCCCCAGCATTTT

D: NA
J: TRBJ1-2
V: TRBV6-5
size: NA
CDR3: CASSSLPPGTYGYTF
DNA: TGTGCCAGCAGCTCCTTACCCCCTGGTACCTATGGCTACACCTTC

D: NA
J: TRBJ1-1
V: TRBV10-1
size: NA
CDR3: CAKSGGLNTEAFF
DNA: TGCGCCAAATCGGGGGGCCTGAACACTGAAGCTTTCTTT

D: NA
J: TRBJ1-1
V: TRBV28
size: NA
CDR3: CASSSPPGQSEAFF
DNA: TGTGCCAGCAGTTCGCCCCCTGGTCAGAGTGAAGCTTTCTTT

D: NA
J: TRBJ1-6
V: TRBV28
size: NA
CDR3: CASSSAGLPLHF
DNA: TGTGCCAGCAGTTCCGCGGGGTTACCCCTCCACTTT

D: NA
J: TRBJ2-5
V: TRBV7-3
size: NA
CDR3: CASSPQGAAPRETQYF
DNA: TGTGCCAGCAGCCCCCAGGGCGCGGCCCCACGGGAGACCCAGTACTTC

D: NA
J: TRBJ1-4
V: TRBV7-2
size: NA
CDR3: CASSLGPQGRIIEKLFF
DNA: TGTGCCAGCAGCTTAGGGCCGCAGGGGAGGATTATTGAAAAACTGTTTTTT

D: NA
J: TRBJ1-2
V: TRBV7-9
size: NA
CDR3: CASSLADVGYTF
DNA: TGTGCCAGCAGCTTAGCGGACGTTGGCTACACCTTC

D: NA
J: TRBJ2-1
V: TRBV6-5
size: NA
CDR3: CASRVYNEQFF
DNA: TGTGCCAGCAGAGTTTACAATGAGCAGTTCTTC

D: NA
J: TRBJ1-1
V: TRBV28
size: NA
CDR3: CASSRHRTTEAFF
DNA: TGTGCCAGCAGTCGACACCGAACGACTGAAGCTTTCTTT

D: NA
J: TRBJ1-1
V: TRBV6-5
size: few
CDR3: CASSYGRDTEAFF
DNA: TGTGCCAGCAGTTACGGGCGGGACACTGAAGCTTTCTTT

D: NA
J: TRBJ2-6
V: TRBV25-1
size: NA
CDR3: CASSELSIGGSGANVLTF
DNA: TGTGCCAGCAGTGAATTAAGTATAGGGGGCTCTGGGGCCAACGTCCTGACTTTC

D: TRBD1
J: TRBJ2-7
V: TRBV10-3
size: NA
CDR3: CAIETGDSYEQYF
DNA: TGTGCCATCGAGACAGGGGACTCCTACGAGCAGTACTTC

D: NA
J: TRBJ2-7
V: TRBV7-7
size: NA
CDR3: CASSLSVSYEQYF
DNA: TGTGCTAGCAGCTTGAGCGTCTCCTACGAGCAGTACTTC

D: TRBD1
J: TRBJ1-1
V: TRBV28
size: once
CDR3: CASSLNEGANTEAFF
DNA: TGTGCCAGCAGTTTAAATGAGGGGGCTAACACTGAAGCTTTCTTT

D: NA
J: TRBJ2-7
V: TRBV15
size: NA
CDR3: CATSRGEGGLYEQYF
DNA: TGTGCCACCAGCAGAGGTGAGGGGGGTTTATACGAGCAGTACTTC

D: NA
J: TRBJ2-1
V: TRBV28
size: NA
CDR3: CASSADWALQFF
DNA: TGTGCCAGCAGTGCAGACTGGGCACTACAGTTCTTC

D: NA
J: TRBJ2-7
V: TRBV30
size: NA
CDR3: CAWSGLGGYEQYF
DNA: TGTGCCTGGAGTGGTCTAGGTGGCTACGAGCAGTACTTC

D: NA
J: TRBJ1-2
V: TRBV7-9
size: NA
CDR3: CASSHRTDPYGYTF
DNA: TGTGCCAGCAGCCATAGGACAGACCCCTATGGCTACACCTTC

D: TRBD2
J: TRBJ2-4
V: TRBV7-2
size: NA
CDR3: CASSPGLAENIQYF
DNA: TGTGCCAGCAGCCCAGGACTAGCGGAAAACATTCAGTACTTC

D: TRBD2
J: TRBJ2-7
V: TRBV29-1
size: NA
CDR3: CSASASGTSGRAYEQYF
DNA: TGCAGCGCTAGCGCTTCCGGGACTAGCGGGAGGGCCTACGAGCAGTACTTC

D: NA
J: TRBJ1-1
V: TRBV18
size: NA
CDR3: CASSPQDLNTEAFF
DNA: TGTGCCAGCTCACCGCAGGACCTGAACACTGAAGCTTTCTTT

D: NA
J: TRBJ2-3
V: TRBV11-2
size: NA
CDR3: CASSLNSDTQYF
DNA: TGTGCCAGCAGCTTGAATTCCGATACGCAGTATTTT

D: NA
J: TRBJ2-5
V: TRBV21-1
size: NA
CDR3: CATSANSQQETQYF
DNA: TGTGCCACCTCCGCGAACAGTCAGCAAGAGACCCAGTACTTC

D: TRBD2
J: TRBJ2-5
V: TRBV7-6
size: NA
CDR3: CASILEPTSGGLETQYF
DNA: TGTGCCAGCATCCTCGAGCCTACTAGCGGGGGTTTAGAGACCCAGTACTTC

D: TRBD2
J: TRBJ2-3
V: TRBV30
size: NA
CDR3: CAWSATSGASTDTQYF
DNA: TGTGCCTGGAGTGCCACTAGCGGAGCTAGCACAGATACGCAGTATTTT

D: NA
J: TRBJ2-1
V: TRBV4-2
size: NA
CDR3: CASSQGDSRSSYNEQFF
DNA: TGTGCCAGCAGCCAAGGTGACTCCAGGAGCTCCTACAATGAGCAGTTCTTC

D: NA
J: TRBJ1-6
V: TRBV6-5
size: NA
CDR3: CASSHRDSPLHF
DNA: TGTGCCAGCAGTCACAGGGATTCACCCCTCCACTTT

D: NA
J: TRBJ1-2
V: TRBV19
size: NA
CDR3: CASSPGHGGGYTF
DNA: TGTGCCAGTAGTCCAGGGCATGGGGGAGGCTACACCTTC

D: NA
J: TRBJ2-7
V: TRBV5-5
size: NA
CDR3: CASSTAGERTHEQYF
DNA: TGTGCCAGCAGTACTGCAGGGGAAAGGACCCACGAGCAGTACTTC